This TCR beta chain was documented in a study of blood T cell repertoires in COVID-19. Study-level information: Donors in the United States, Italy and Spain gave samples during acute or convalescent COVID-19. In each case, the material was cDNA or gDNA derived from T cells, B-cell-depleted T cells, or PBMCs.

Sequenced by immunoSEQ multiplex PCR; TCRdb stores in-frame clones only, minus some. The sample has 250,000 to 400,000 clones, 88% seen once. The V end was cut by 11 bases, the J end by 0 bases, with 20 bases between. The CDR3 consists of 17 residues. The germline CDR1 and CDR2 sequences are MDHEN and SYDVKM. This sequence was found in a woman aged 25 to 39 with COVID-19, enrolled during active disease. The rearrangement links TRBV28 to TRBJ1-6; D is possibly TRBD1 (5 bases). Source material: peripheral blood. Here the CDR3 DNA reads TGTGCCTCCCGGCAGGGCAGAGGAAGCTCCTATAATTCACCCCTCCACTTT. The encoded protein is CASRQGRGSSYNSPLHF.